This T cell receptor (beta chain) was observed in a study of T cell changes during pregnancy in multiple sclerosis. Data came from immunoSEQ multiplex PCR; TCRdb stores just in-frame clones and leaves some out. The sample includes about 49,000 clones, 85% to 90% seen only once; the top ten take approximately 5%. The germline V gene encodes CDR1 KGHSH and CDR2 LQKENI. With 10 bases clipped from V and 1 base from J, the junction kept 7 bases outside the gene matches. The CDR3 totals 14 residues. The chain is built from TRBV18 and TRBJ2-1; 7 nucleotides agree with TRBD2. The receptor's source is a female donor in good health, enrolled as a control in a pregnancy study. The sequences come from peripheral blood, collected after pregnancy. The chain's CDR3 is CATAEGGSYNEQFF. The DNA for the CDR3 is TGTGCCACGGCCGAGGGAGGGTCCTACAATGAGCAGTTCTTC.